This TCR beta chain was recorded in a study of OX40 agonist ivuxolimab in advanced cancers. Study information: Of the patients, three showed partial responses, one with hepatocellular carcinoma and two with cutaneous melanoma.

CDR1 and CDR2 (germline): GTSNPN, SVGIG (reference sequence). V was shortened by 0 bases and J by 1 base, with 13 bases between the two germline ends. The CDR3 is made up of 15 amino acids. The data were produced by immunoSEQ multiplex PCR, yet TCRdb's version contains in-frame clones alone and is incomplete. The table lists 20,000 to 25,000 clones, 80% to 90% of them singletons, with roughly 16% in the top ten. The sample was CD4+ or CD8+ T cells sorted from blood, taken in a trial of the OX40 agonist ivuxolimab. The chain combines TRBV30 with TRBJ2-7; a weak D match, TRBD2 (6 bases). The receptor's source is an adult with an advanced solid tumor such as melanoma, head and neck, liver or kidney cancer. The CDR3 protein is CAWSVDWTNSYEQYF. CDR3 bases: TGTGCCTGGAGTGTAGACTGGACTAATTCCTACGAGCAGTACTTC.